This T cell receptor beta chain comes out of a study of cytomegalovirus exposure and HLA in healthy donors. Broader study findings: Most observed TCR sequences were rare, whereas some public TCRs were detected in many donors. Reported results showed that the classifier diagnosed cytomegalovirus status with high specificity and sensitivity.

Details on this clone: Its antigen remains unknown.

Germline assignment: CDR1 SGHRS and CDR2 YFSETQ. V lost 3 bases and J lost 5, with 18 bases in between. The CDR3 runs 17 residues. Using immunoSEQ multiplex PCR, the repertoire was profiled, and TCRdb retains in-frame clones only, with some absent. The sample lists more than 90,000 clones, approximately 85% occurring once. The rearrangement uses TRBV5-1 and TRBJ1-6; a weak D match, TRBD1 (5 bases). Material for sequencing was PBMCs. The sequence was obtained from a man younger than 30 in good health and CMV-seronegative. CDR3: CASSYLGRGMDNSPLHF. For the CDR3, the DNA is TGCGCCAGCAGCTACCTGGGGCGTGGGATGGATAATTCACCCCTCCACTTT.